This T cell receptor beta chain is from a study of T cells expressing NK-cell markers. Study at large: Repertoire data for TCR beta were derived from sorted T cells (CD3+CD56+NKG2C+, CD3+CD56+NKG2C- and CD3+CD56-NKG2C+). Points from the study as a whole: Top CD8+ clonotypes included the dominant CD3+CD56+NKG2C+ clonotypes in roughly six donors.

UMI-tagged 5'RACE template switching yielded the TCR beta cDNA. Each CDR3 protein gets one entry in TCRdb, which reprocessed the 5' RACE reads and gives no DNA. Across 440,000 or so distinct CDR3 sequences, the top ten clones capture less than 7.5% of the sample. The V gene's germline CDR1 is MNHNS and CDR2 SASEGT. CDR3 length equals 13 residues. On this clonotype itself: No antigen is known for it.

The receptor was isolated from a woman between 18 and 69 years old in good health. Material for sequencing was blood T cells: a sorted CD56 or NKG2C T cell subset, CD4+ or CD8+ T cells, or bulk PBMC T cells (not recorded which). The V call is TRBV6-1, the J call TRBJ2-3; checking the TCRdb D call of TRBD2 is not possible without DNA. The CDR3 spells CASQGHPTDTQYF.